One sample yielded the 21 T cell receptor beta chains listed below, sequenced in a study of T cell responses to AZD1222 COVID-19 vaccine. The table came from immunoSEQ multiplex PCR; TCRdb's copy has only in-frame clones and leaves some out. The data show roughly 190,000 clones, with roughly 92% seen just once and roughly 3.5% held by the top ten. This specimen was peripheral blood, taken 28 days after the second AZD1222 dose. These TCRs come from an adult who received the AZD1222 COVID-19 vaccine.

The chain couples TRBV24-1 to TRBJ2-3, with D maybe TRBD1 (7 bases). The length of the CDR3 is 15 residues. CDR1 is KGHDR and CDR2 is SFDVKD in the germline V gene. Trimming took off 5 bases at V and 6 bases at J, with 17 bases between the two ends. In DNA, the CDR3 is TGTGCCACCAGTGGGGGAGGACAGGTCGGGGATACGCAGTATTTT. Its translation: CATSGGGQVGDTQYF.

The chain couples TRBV7-3 to TRBJ1-1; D gene ambiguous. The V gene's germline CDR1 is SGHTA and CDR2 FQGTGA. V lost 5 bases and J 2 bases, leaving 9 bases between the germline ends. This CDR3 has 13 amino acids. The CDR3 here is CASSADGNTEAFF. The DNA for the CDR3 is TGTGCCAGCAGCGCCGACGGTAACACTGAAGCTTTCTTT.

The rearrangement joins TRBV30 to TRBJ2-1, with TRBD2 matching over 7 bases. Germline CDR1 is GTSNPN and CDR2 is SVGIG (reference sequence). V shed 6 bases and J 4 bases; nucleotides not matched to a gene: 9. This CDR3 has 14 residues. The CDR3 loop is CACSPGGRYNEQFF. CDR3 nucleotide sequence: TGTGCCTGCTCACCGGGGGGTCGTTACAATGAGCAGTTCTTC.

The V gene is TRBV11-3, the J gene TRBJ2-1; tentative D call: TRBD1 (5 bases). Germline CDR1 is SGHNT and CDR2 is YENEEA. The CDR3 consists of 14 residues. With 5 bases removed from V and 4 bases from J, the gap between germline ends came to 12 bases. The CDR3 region has the DNA TGTGCCAGCAGCCCCCAGACAGCGTACAATGAGCAGTTCTTC. Amino acids: CASSPQTAYNEQFF. Combining the CDR3 with reference TRBV11-3 and TRBJ2-1 gives the whole variable domain EAGVVQSPRYKIIEKKQPVAFWCNPISGHNTLYWYLQNLGQGPELLIRYENEEAVDDSQLPKDRFSAERLKGVDSTLKIQPAELGDSAVYLCASSPQTAYNEQFFGPGTRLTVL.

The V call is TRBV11-3, the J call TRBJ2-1, with 9 bases lining up with TRBD2. The V and J ends lost 4 bases and 0 bases, in that order; junction bases with no gene match: 4. Germline assignment: CDR1 SGHNT and CDR2 YENEEA. The CDR3 spans 16 residues. The CDR3 loop is CASSSRLAVSYNEQFF. The CDR3, as DNA: TGTGCCAGCAGCTCCCGACTAGCGGTCTCCTACAATGAGCAGTTCTTC.

The chain joins TRBV18 to TRBJ2-5; 7 nucleotides match TRBD2. The CDR3 is made up of 13 amino acids. The germline CDR1 and CDR2 sequences are KGHSH and LQKENI. The ends lost 4 bases at V and 5 bases at J; junction bases unmatched: 4. The CDR3, as DNA: TGTGCCAGCTCACAGGGGACTACGGAGACCCAGTACTTC. Encoded protein: CASSQGTTETQYF.

The chain combines TRBV6-1 with TRBJ1-1; no reliable D call. CDR1 is MNHNS, CDR2 SASEGT, per germline. This CDR3 comprises 12 residues. V was pared by 2 bases and J by 11 bases, with 12 bases between. Here the CDR3 DNA reads TGTGCCAGCAGTGAATGGGCAGGTAGCGCTTTCTTT. This encodes CASSEWAGSAFF.

The chain couples TRBV4-3 to TRBJ2-5; 10 positions match TRBD2. Germline trimming cut 0 bases from V and 5 bases from J; bases unmatched to any gene: 6. Germline V gene data show CDR1 as LGHNA and CDR2 as YSLEER. This CDR3 is built from 16 residues. In DNA form, the CDR3 reads TGCGCCAGCAGCCAAGATTCGGCTAGCGGGAGCGAGACCCAGTACTTC. Translating gives CASSQDSASGSETQYF.

V usage is TRBV28 and J usage is TRBJ2-1, with 12 bases fitting TRBD2. The CDR3 runs 15 residues. V lost 0 bases and J lost 7; bases outside the gene matches: 1. Per germline, CDR1 MDHEN and CDR2 SYDVKM. CDR3 amino acids: CASSLWTSGRNEQFF. The CDR3 DNA follows: TGTGCCAGCAGTTTATGGACTAGCGGGAGAAATGAGCAGTTCTTC. The full variable domain, its missing parts supplied by reference TRBV28 and TRBJ2-1, is DVKVTQSSRYLVKRTGEKVFLECVQDMDHENMFWYRQDPGLGLRLIYFSYDVKMKEKGDIPEGYSVSREKKERFSLILESASTNQTSMYLCASSLWTSGRNEQFFGPGTRLTVL.

This chain uses TRBV7-2 with TRBJ1-2; the D gene is possibly TRBD1 (5 bases). The V and J ends lost 1 base and 4 bases respectively, with 13 bases between them. Germline CDR1 and CDR2: SGHTA and FQGNSA. The CDR3 spans 15 residues. CDR3 protein: CASSLVGAQGYGYTF. CDR3 bases: TGTGCCAGCAGCTTAGTTGGGGCGCAGGGCTATGGCTACACCTTC.

This clone was counted a single time. The rearrangement joins TRBV27 to TRBJ1-6, with TRBD1 matching over 8 bases. The CDR3 runs to 16 residues. The germline V gene has CDR1 MNHEY and CDR2 SMNVEV (reference sequence). Trimming cost V 8 bases and J 0 bases; bases outside gene matches: 6. DNA of the CDR3: TGTGCCAGCCGAACAGGGGGATCCTCCTATAATTCACCCCTCCACTTT. Amino acid sequence: CASRTGGSSYNSPLHF.

The V gene is TRBV28, the J gene TRBJ2-1; 15 bases are a match to TRBD2. The CDR3 covers 18 residues. After removal of 4 bases from V and 4 bases from J, the junction contained 8 bases not matched to a gene. Germline loops: CDR1 MDHEN, CDR2 SYDVKM. This CDR3 is CASSSGLAGGRSYNEQFF. The CDR3 DNA sequence: TGTGCCAGCAGTTCCGGACTAGCGGGAGGGCGGTCGTACAATGAGCAGTTCTTC.

The genes are TRBV10-3 and TRBJ2-7, with D perhaps TRBD1 or TRBD2 (5 bases each). Per the germline V gene, CDR1 is ENHRY and CDR2 is SYGVKD. Trimming left V 2 bases short and J 13 bases short, with 21 bases between. The CDR3 is 14 amino acids. CDR3 coding DNA: TGTGCCATCAGTGAGGCGAGGGACGAGGCAACCGTTTACTTC. Translated: CAISEARDEATVYF.

V is TRBV18 and J is TRBJ2-7; D gene uncertain. CDR1 is KGHSH and CDR2 is LQKENI in the germline V gene. The CDR3 runs 13 residues. Trimming cost V 5 bases and J 0 bases, with 8 bases left between them. The CDR3 region has the DNA TGTGCCAGCTCAGATAGGTCCTCCTACGAGCAGTACTTC. It yields the protein CASSDRSSYEQYF. The full variable domain, completed using reference TRBV18 and TRBJ2-7, is NAGVMQNPRHLVRRRGQEARLRCSPMKGHSHVYWYRQLPEEGLKFMVYLQKENIIDESGMPKERFSAEFPKEGPSILRIQQVVRGDSAAYFCASSDRSSYEQYFGPGTRLTVT.

The chain has TRBV13 and TRBJ2-1; no definite D call. Germline V gene sequence: CDR1 PRHDT, CDR2 FYEKMQ (reference sequence). The CDR3 consists of 15 residues. V was pared by 8 bases and J by 7 bases, with 21 bases between. DNA for the CDR3: TGTGCCAGCGCCTTTTTGGCGAAACTTGCGAATGAGCAGTTCTTC. This codes for CASAFLAKLANEQFF.

The chain recombines TRBV28 with TRBJ1-3; no firm D call. CDR1 and CDR2 (germline): MDHEN, SYDVKM. This CDR3 spans 14 amino acids. V was pared by 5 bases and J by 4 bases, with 12 bases between. The CDR3 loop is CASSTRGKGNTIYF. CDR3 DNA sequence: TGTGCCAGCAGTACCCGGGGTAAAGGAAACACCATATATTTT.

The chain is built from TRBV19 and TRBJ1-5; TRBD1 might be the D (5 bases). CDR1 and CDR2 (germline): LNHDA, SQIVND (reference sequence). The CDR3 totals 13 residues. V was cut by 2 bases and J by 5 bases, with 7 bases left in between. This CDR3 reads CASSILGDQPQHF. CDR3 coding DNA: TGTGCCAGTAGTATATTGGGGGATCAGCCCCAGCATTTT.

This sequence joins TRBV4-1 and TRBJ1-2, with D possibly being TRBD1 (6 bases). Germline V gene lookup returns CDR1 MGHRA and CDR2 YSYEKL. CDR3 length: 16 residues. Trimming shortened V by 4 bases and J by 0 bases, and 15 bases separated the two germline ends. CDR3 sequence (DNA): TGCGCCAGCAGCCCGACAGGATCCCTACCTAACTATGGCTACACCTTC. Encoded protein: CASSPTGSLPNYGYTF.

J is TRBJ2-1 and V is TRBV5-1; no reliable D call. V shed 0 bases and J shed 7 bases, with 8 bases lying between them. CDR1 and CDR2 from the germline V gene are SGHRS and YFSETQ. CDR3 length: 13 amino acids. In DNA form, the CDR3 reads TGCGCCAGCAGCTTGGGCTTCTCAAATGAGCAGTTCTTC. It encodes CASSLGFSNEQFF. Variable domain in full (rest from reference TRBV5-1 and TRBJ2-1): KAGVTQTPRYLIKTRGQQVTLSCSPISGHRSVSWYQQTPGQGLQFLFEYFSETQRNKGNFPGRFSGRQFSNSRSEMNVSTLELGDSALYLCASSLGFSNEQFFGPGTRLTVL.

The chain employs TRBV28 and TRBJ1-5; unclear D gene. The CDR3 has 14 amino acids. Germline assignment: CDR1 MDHEN and CDR2 SYDVKM. V gave up 7 bases and J gave up 0 bases, with 10 bases separating them. This CDR3 reads CASTRGYSNQPQHF. CDR3 bases: TGTGCCAGCACGCGTGGATATAGCAATCAGCCCCAGCATTTT.

This sequence joins TRBV28 and TRBJ2-7, with D possibly TRBD1 on 5 matching bases. Germline CDR1 is MDHEN and CDR2 is SYDVKM. V was cut by 5 bases and J by 4 bases, with 15 bases left in between. CDR3 length equals 14 residues. CDR3 sequence: CASSARGLGYEQYF. The CDR3 coding sequence is TGTGCCAGCAGTGCTAGGGGATTAGGATACGAGCAGTACTTC.